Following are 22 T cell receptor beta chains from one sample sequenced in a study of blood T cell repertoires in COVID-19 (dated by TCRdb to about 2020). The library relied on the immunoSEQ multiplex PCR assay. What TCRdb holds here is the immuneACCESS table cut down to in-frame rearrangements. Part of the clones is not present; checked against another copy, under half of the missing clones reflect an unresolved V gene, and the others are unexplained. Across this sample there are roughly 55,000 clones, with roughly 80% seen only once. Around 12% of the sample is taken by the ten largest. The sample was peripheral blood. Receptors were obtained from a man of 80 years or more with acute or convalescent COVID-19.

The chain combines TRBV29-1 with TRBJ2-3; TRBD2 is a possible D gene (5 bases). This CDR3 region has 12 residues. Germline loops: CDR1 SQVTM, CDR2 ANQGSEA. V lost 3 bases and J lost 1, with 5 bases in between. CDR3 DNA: TGCAGCGTTGAGAGGGGCACAGATACGCAGTATTTT. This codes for CSVERGTDTQYF.

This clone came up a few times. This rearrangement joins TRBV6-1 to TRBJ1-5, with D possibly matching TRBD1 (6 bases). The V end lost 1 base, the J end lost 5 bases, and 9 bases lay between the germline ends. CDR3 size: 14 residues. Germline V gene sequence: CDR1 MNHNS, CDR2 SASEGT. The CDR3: CASSEGGGYQPQHF. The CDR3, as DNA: TGTGCCAGCAGTGAAGGTGGGGGCTATCAGCCCCAGCATTTT.

The CDR3 reads CASSIGTSGSLRELFF. CDR3 nucleotides: TGTGCCAGTAGTATTGGGACTAGCGGGAGTCTACGGGAGCTGTTTTTT. The chain has TRBV19 and TRBJ2-2, with TRBD2 matching over 14 bases. Germline V gives CDR1 LNHDA, CDR2 SQIVND (reference sequence). Trimming took 3 bases from V and 9 from J; bases not matched to a gene: 6. This CDR3 region has 16 residues.

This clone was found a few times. The CDR3 protein is CASSLRGQGAPEAFF. CDR3 DNA: TGTGCCAGCAGCTTAAGGGGACAGGGGGCCCCTGAAGCTTTCTTT. This chain connects TRBV7-8 to TRBJ1-1, with 12 positions matching TRBD1. J gave up 6 bases and V 2 bases, and 4 bases lay outside the gene matches. This CDR3 comprises 15 residues. CDR1 SGHVS and CDR2 FQNEAQ come from the germline V gene.

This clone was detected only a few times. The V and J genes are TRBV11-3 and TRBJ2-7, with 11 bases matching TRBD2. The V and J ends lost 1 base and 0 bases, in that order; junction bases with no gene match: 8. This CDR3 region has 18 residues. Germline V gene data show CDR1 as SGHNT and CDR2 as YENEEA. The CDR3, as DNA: TGTGCCAGCAGCTTAGGACTAGCGGGACCTAGGAGCTCCTACGAGCAGTACTTC. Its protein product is CASSLGLAGPRSSYEQYF.

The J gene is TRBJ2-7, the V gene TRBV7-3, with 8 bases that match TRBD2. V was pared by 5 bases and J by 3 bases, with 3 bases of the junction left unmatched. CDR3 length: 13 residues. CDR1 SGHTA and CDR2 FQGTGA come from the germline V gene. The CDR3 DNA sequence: TGTGCCAGCAGCCCAAGCGGGGGCTACGAGCAGTACTTC. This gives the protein CASSPSGGYEQYF.

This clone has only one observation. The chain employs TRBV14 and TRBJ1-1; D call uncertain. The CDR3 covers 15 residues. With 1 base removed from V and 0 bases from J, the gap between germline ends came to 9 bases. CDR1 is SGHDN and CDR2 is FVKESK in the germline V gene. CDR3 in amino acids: CASSQVGEVNTEAFF. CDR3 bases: TGTGCCAGCAGCCAAGTCGGGGAGGTGAACACTGAAGCTTTCTTT.

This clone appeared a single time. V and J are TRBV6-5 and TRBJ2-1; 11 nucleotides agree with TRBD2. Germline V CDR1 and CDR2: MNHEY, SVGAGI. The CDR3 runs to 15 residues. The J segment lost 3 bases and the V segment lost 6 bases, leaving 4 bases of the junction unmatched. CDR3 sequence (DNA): TGTGCCAGCAGCGCCGGACTAGCGGGCTACAATGAGCAGTTCTTC. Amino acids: CASSAGLAGYNEQFF.

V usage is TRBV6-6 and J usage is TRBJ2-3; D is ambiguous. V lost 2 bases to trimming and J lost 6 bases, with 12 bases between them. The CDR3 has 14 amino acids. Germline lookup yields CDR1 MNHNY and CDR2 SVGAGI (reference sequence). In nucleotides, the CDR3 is TGTGCCAGCAGTTACGCTGGGCCATGGGATACGCAGTATTTT. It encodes CASSYAGPWDTQYF.

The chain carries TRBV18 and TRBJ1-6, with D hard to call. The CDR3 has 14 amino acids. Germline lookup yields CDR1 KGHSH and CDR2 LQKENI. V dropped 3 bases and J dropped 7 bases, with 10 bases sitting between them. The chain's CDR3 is CASSPDLINSPLHF. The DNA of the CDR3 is TGTGCCAGCTCACCCGATCTAATAAATTCACCCCTCCACTTT.

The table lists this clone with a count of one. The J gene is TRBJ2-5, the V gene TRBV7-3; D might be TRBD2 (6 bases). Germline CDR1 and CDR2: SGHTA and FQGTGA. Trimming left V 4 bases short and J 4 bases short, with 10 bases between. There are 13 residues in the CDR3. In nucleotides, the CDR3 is TGTGCCAGCAGCTCCGGGACTGTAGAGACCCAGTACTTC. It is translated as CASSSGTVETQYF. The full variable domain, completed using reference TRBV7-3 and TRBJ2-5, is GAGVSQTPSNKVTEKGKYVELRCDPISGHTALYWYRQSLGQGPEFLIYFQGTGAADDSGLPNDRFFAVRPEGSVSTLKIQRTERGDSAVYLCASSSGTVETQYFGPGTRLLVL.

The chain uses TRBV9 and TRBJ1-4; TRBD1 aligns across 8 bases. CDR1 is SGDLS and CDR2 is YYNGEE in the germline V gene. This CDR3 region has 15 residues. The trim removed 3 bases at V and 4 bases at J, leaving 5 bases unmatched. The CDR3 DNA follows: TGTGCCAGCAGCGGGTCCGGGACAGGTAATGAAAAACTGTTTTTT. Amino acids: CASSGSGTGNEKLFF.

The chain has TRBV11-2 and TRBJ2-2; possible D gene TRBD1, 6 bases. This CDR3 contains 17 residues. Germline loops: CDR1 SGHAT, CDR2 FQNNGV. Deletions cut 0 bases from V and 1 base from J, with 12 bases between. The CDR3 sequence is CASSLDPEGGNTGELFF. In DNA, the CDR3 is TGTGCCAGCAGCTTAGATCCTGAAGGGGGGAACACCGGGGAGCTGTTTTTT.

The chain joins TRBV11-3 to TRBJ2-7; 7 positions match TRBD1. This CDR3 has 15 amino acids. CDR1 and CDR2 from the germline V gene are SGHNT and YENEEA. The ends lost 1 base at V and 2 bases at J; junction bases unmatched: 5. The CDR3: CASSLVATGTYEQYF. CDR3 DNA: TGTGCCAGCAGCTTAGTTGCGACAGGGACCTACGAGCAGTACTTC.

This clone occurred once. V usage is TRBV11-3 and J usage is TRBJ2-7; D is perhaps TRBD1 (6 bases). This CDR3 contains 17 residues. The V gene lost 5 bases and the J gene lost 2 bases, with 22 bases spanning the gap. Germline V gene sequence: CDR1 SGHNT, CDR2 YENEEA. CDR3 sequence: CASSIRTGTTYPYEQYF. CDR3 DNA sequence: TGTGCCAGCAGCATCCGAACCGGGACAACATACCCCTACGAGCAGTACTTC.

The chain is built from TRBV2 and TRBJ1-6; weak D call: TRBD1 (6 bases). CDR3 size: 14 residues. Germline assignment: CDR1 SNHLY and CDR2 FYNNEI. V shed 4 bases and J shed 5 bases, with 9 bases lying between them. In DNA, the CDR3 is TGTGCCAGCAGTGGGACAGTTCATAATTCACCCCTCCACTTT. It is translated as CASSGTVHNSPLHF.

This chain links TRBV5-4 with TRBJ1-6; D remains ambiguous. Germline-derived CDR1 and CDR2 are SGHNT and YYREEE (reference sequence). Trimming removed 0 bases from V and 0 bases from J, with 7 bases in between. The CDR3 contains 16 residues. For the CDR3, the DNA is TGTGCCAGCAGCTTGGAGCGGAGCTCCTATAATTCACCCCTCCACTTT. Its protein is CASSLERSSYNSPLHF.

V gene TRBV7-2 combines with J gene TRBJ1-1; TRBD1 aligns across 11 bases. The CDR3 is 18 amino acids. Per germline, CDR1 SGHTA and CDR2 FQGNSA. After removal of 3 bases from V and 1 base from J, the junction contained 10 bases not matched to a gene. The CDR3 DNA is TGTGCCAGCAGCTTGTTTGGGACAGGGGGAGGTAGGAACACTGAAGCTTTCTTT. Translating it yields CASSLFGTGGGRNTEAFF.

CDR3 DNA: TGTGCCTGGAGTGTACGGTCCCCTTGGAGGGGCTACACCTTC. It yields the protein CAWSVRSPWRGYTF. The V and J genes are TRBV30 and TRBJ1-2; no clear D. Germline values: CDR1 GTSNPN, CDR2 SVGIG (reference sequence). CDR3 length: 14 residues. Between the trimmed V and J ends, which lost 0 bases and 8 bases, there was a span of 16 bases.

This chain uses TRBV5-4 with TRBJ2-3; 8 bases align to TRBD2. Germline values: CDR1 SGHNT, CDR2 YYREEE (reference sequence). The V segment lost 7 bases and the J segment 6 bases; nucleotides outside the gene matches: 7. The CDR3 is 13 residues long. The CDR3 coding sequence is TGTGCCAGCGGAAGACTAGCGAGGGATACGCAGTATTTT. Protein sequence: CASGRLARDTQYF.

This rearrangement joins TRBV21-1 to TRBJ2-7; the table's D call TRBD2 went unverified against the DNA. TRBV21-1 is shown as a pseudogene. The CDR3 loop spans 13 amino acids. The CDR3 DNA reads TGTGCCAGCAGCTCTTGGGGAGAGTACGAGCAGTACTTC. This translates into CASSSWGEYEQYF.

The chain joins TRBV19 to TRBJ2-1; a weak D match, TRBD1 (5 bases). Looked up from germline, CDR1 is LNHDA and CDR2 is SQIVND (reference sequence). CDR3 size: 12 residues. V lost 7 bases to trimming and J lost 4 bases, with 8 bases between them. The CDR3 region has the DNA TGTGCCAGTAATGACAGATACAATGAGCAGTTCTTC. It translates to CASNDRYNEQFF.